The 30 T cell receptor beta chains below were found in one sample sequenced in a study of regulatory T cells in long-lasting Graves disease. The time point denotes: newly diagnosed GD, antithyroid drugs for less than 3 months. Construction of the TCR library relied on RNA isolated from PBMCs. HTBI primers from iRepertoire and Arm-PCR of CDR3 regions yielded the TCR beta libraries. TCRdb re-called the multiplex PCR reads through MiXCR, storing one row per CDR3 protein. The sample lists roughly 510,000 distinct CDR3 sequences, 15% to 20% occurring once. The data were also submitted as part of a second study, on T cells in Graves' hyperthyroidism and ophthalmopathy.

The sample here was peripheral blood mononuclear cells (PBMCs), taken at new diagnosis, from a patient treated with antithyroid drugs. The receptor set was obtained from a man younger than 35 with Graves disease.

The chain uses TRBV5-1 and TRBJ2-3; 12 positions agree with TRBD2. Losses at the gene ends were 2 bases for V and 6 bases for J; bases not matched to a gene: 7. This CDR3 spans 16 amino acids. Per the germline V gene, CDR1 is SGHRS and CDR2 is YFSETQ. The CDR3 sequence: CASSFRLAGETDTQYF. CDR3 DNA: TGCGCCAGCAGCTTCCGACTAGCGGGGGAAACGGATACGCAGTATTTT.

To note about this clonotype: The junction and the germline gene differ at one end; a read error may be behind it. The rearrangement links TRBV28 to TRBJ1-1, with no clear D. The CDR3 contains 12 residues. Germline CDR1 is MDHEN and CDR2 is SYDVKM. The CDR3 reads CASSFQNTEALF. The CDR3 DNA sequence: TGTGCCAGCAGTTTCCAAAACACTGAAGCTCTCTTT.

This clonotype was detected ten times or more. The chain is built from TRBV2 and TRBJ2-5; 9 positions agree with TRBD1. The CDR3 runs to 14 residues. Germline CDR1 and CDR2: SNHLY and FYNNEI. The J segment lost 5 bases and the V segment lost 5 bases, leaving 6 bases of the junction unmatched. The CDR3 DNA sequence: TGTGCCAGCAGTAAACAGGGGGCGGATGAGACCCAGTACTTC. Translated, it gives CASSKQGADETQYF.

The chain combines TRBV25-1 with TRBJ2-2; 9 bases map to TRBD1. This CDR3 has 15 amino acids. V trimming: 3 bases; J trimming: 6 bases; junction bases outside the gene matches: 5. Germline-derived CDR1 and CDR2 are MGHDK and SYGVNS. CDR3 protein: CASSDPGQGPGELFF. The CDR3 DNA follows: TGTGCCAGCAGTGATCCGGGACAGGGACCCGGGGAGCTGTTTTTT. Variable domain in full (rest from reference TRBV25-1 and TRBJ2-2): EADIYQTPRYLVIGTGKKITLECSQTMGHDKMYWYQQDPGMELHLIHYSYGVNSTEKGDLSSESTVSRIRTEHFPLTLESARPSHTSQYLCASSDPGQGPGELFFGEGSRLTVL.

The V call is TRBV9, the J call TRBJ2-2, with 11 positions matching TRBD2. The trim removed 3 bases at V and 5 bases at J, leaving 6 bases unmatched. Germline assignment: CDR1 SGDLS and CDR2 YYNGEE. The CDR3 has 16 amino acids. The CDR3 DNA sequence: TGTGCCAGCAGCGCCGGCGGACTAGCGGGTACCGGGGAGCTGTTTTTT. Translation gives CASSAGGLAGTGELFF.

This clonotype was detected ten times or more. The V call is TRBV20-1, the J call TRBJ2-1, with D perhaps TRBD1 or TRBD2 (5 bases each). The CDR3 runs to 17 residues. Germline V lookup: CDR1 DFQATT, CDR2 SNEGSKA (reference sequence). V was shortened by 1 base and J by 4 bases, with 20 bases between the two germline ends. The CDR3 region is CSARAFEGQEKYNEQFF. CDR3 DNA sequence: TGCAGTGCTAGAGCCTTTGAGGGGCAGGAAAAATACAATGAGCAGTTCTTC.

The V and J genes are TRBV2 and TRBJ2-1; perhaps D is TRBD1 or TRBD2 (5 bases each). This CDR3 contains 14 residues. Germline assignment: CDR1 SNHLY and CDR2 FYNNEI. V was pared by 5 bases and J by 2 bases, with 10 bases between. As DNA, the CDR3 is TGTGCCAGCAGTACCGGGACCACCTACAATGAGCAGTTCTTC. This translates into CASSTGTTYNEQFF.

The rearrangement joins TRBV20-1 to TRBJ2-3; D remains unclear. Germline CDR1 DFQATT, CDR2 SNEGSKA (reference sequence). The CDR3 sequence is 13 residues long. V dropped 1 base and J dropped 4 bases, with 9 bases sitting between them. The CDR3 DNA reads as TGCAGTGCTAGAGTAGCCGCGGCAGATACGCAGTATTTT. Amino acids: CSARVAAADTQYF.

This clonotype appeared many times. The chain employs TRBV5-1 and TRBJ2-7, with D possibly TRBD2 on 7 matching bases. Germline V CDR1 and CDR2: SGHRS, YFSETQ. The CDR3 spans 15 residues. The germline V and J ends were trimmed by 5 bases and 3 bases, with 18 bases remaining between them. The CDR3: CASSPGAAGVYEQYF. The CDR3 DNA sequence: TGCGCCAGCAGTCCGGGGGCGGCGGGAGTCTACGAGCAGTACTTC.

The chain uses TRBV5-1 and TRBJ1-1; no firm D call. V was pared by 0 bases and J by 1 base, with 7 bases between. The CDR3 is 14 residues long. Germline V gene lookup returns CDR1 SGHRS and CDR2 YFSETQ. The DNA of the CDR3 is TGCGCCAGCAGCTTGGACACTCAGAACACTGAAGCTTTCTTT. Its translation: CASSLDTQNTEAFF.

Notes on this clonotype: A much larger clone lies a single base off, so this may be a read error. The chain uses TRBV10-3 and TRBJ2-7; tentatively, D is TRBD2 (7 bases). The CDR3 consists of 14 residues. Germline CDR1 is ENHRY and CDR2 is SYGVKD. CDR3 bases: TGTGCCGTCAGGGTGGGGGCTAGCGGCACCGAGCAGTACTTC. Its translation is CAVRVGASGTEQYF.

About this clonotype itself: A much larger clone lies a single base off, so this may be a read error. This chain links TRBV20-1 with TRBJ2-1; 9 bases match TRBD1. This CDR3 contains 18 residues. Germline CDR1 reads DFQATT; CDR2 reads SNEGSKA (reference sequence). Germline trimming cut 0 bases from V and 10 bases from J; bases unmatched to any gene: 19. The DNA of the CDR3 is TGCAGTGCTAGAGATAGTAATATTTGGGGGACAGGGTTGGACGAGCAGTTCTTC. This encodes CSARDSNIWGTGLDEQFF.

This clonotype was seen at least ten times. J is TRBJ2-1 and V is TRBV20-1; no reliable D call. Trimming shortened V by 5 bases and J by 0 bases, and 8 bases separated the two germline ends. Germline V gene sequence: CDR1 DFQATT, CDR2 SNEGSKA (reference sequence). The CDR3 extends over 13 amino acids. CDR3 bases: TGCAGTGCTGGATTGAGCTCCTACAATGAGCAGTTCTTC. This encodes CSAGLSSYNEQFF.

This clonotype was found many times. V is TRBV7-9 and J is TRBJ2-1; D gene uncertain. This CDR3 spans 12 amino acids. V was shortened by 6 bases and J by 8 bases, with 11 bases between the two germline ends. The germline CDR1 and CDR2 sequences are SEHNR and FQNEAQ (reference sequence). CDR3 DNA: TGTGCCAGCAGTCCAAGTGGAGATGAGCAGTTCTTC. This gives the protein CASSPSGDEQFF. Variable domain in full (rest from reference TRBV7-9 and TRBJ2-1): DTGVSQNPRHKITKRGQNVTFRCDPISEHNRLYWYRQTLGQGPEFLTYFQNEAQLEKSRLLSDRFSAERPKGSFSTLEIQRTEQGDSAMYLCASSPSGDEQFFGPGTRLTVL.

This clonotype was counted at least ten times. The chain uses TRBV18 and TRBJ1-2; no clear D. The ends were cut back, 6 bases at V and 1 base at J, with 12 bases in the middle. Looked up from germline, CDR1 is KGHSH and CDR2 is LQKENI. This CDR3 has 14 residues. In DNA, the CDR3 is TGTGCCAGCTCTACCACACCGGTTAACTATGGCTACACCTTC. This gives the protein CASSTTPVNYGYTF.

This clonotype showed up many times. The V gene is TRBV10-3, the J gene TRBJ2-5, with TRBD2 as a possible D gene (5 bases). V lost 4 bases, J lost 0 bases, and 9 bases lay in between. Germline V CDR1 and CDR2: ENHRY, SYGVKD. The CDR3 totals 14 residues. The CDR3 DNA reads as TGTGCCATCAGTGGGACTGCGTACCAAGAGACCCAGTACTTC. Protein sequence: CAISGTAYQETQYF.

This clonotype was seen ten or more times. This chain joins TRBV30 and TRBJ2-3; TRBD1 agrees at 9 bases. This CDR3 comprises 15 residues. V lost 3 bases and J lost 0; bases outside the gene matches: 4. Looked up from germline, CDR1 is GTSNPN and CDR2 is SVGIG (reference sequence). The CDR3 coding sequence is TGTGCCTGGAGCCAGGGACAGGGAAGCACAGATACGCAGTATTTT. It is translated as CAWSQGQGSTDTQYF.

The table lists this clonotype with many counts. The rearrangement uses TRBV12-3 or TRBV12-4 and TRBJ2-7; D perhaps matches TRBD2 (5 bases). Between the trimmed V and J ends, which lost 8 bases and 2 bases, there was a span of 16 bases. This CDR3 region has 14 residues. CDR3 in DNA: TGTGCCAGCGCCCGTGCAGCGGCTCCCTACGAGCAGTACTTC. This gives the protein CASARAAAPYEQYF.

This clonotype was counted a few times. The chain combines TRBV2 with TRBJ1-2; 9 positions agree with TRBD1. The CDR3 runs 13 residues. CDR1 and CDR2 from the germline V gene are SNHLY and FYNNEI. The trim removed 4 bases at V and 8 bases at J, leaving 5 bases unmatched. The CDR3 sequence: CASSAGTGLGYTF. In DNA, the CDR3 is TGTGCCAGCAGTGCGGGGACAGGGCTCGGCTACACCTTC.

The sample holds a few counts of this clonotype. The chain uses TRBV6-2 or TRBV6-3 and TRBJ1-6; no firm D call. This CDR3 has 15 amino acids. Germline V gene lookup returns CDR1 MNHEY and CDR2 SVGEGT. Trimming removed 2 bases from V and 7 bases from J, with 12 bases in between. Written as DNA, the CDR3 is TGTGCCAGCAGTTACGATATGGGGAACAATTCACCCCTCCACTTT. Translation: CASSYDMGNNSPLHF.

J is TRBJ1-4 and V is TRBV28, with D possibly matching TRBD1 (6 bases). Trimming left V 8 bases short and J 3 bases short, with 10 bases between. The CDR3 runs 13 residues. In germline, CDR1 is MDHEN, CDR2 SYDVKM. CDR3 DNA: TGTGCCAGCGGGGGCGTTGCTAATGAAAAACTGTTTTTT. It specifies CASGGVANEKLFF. The whole variable domain, remainder taken from reference TRBV28 and TRBJ1-4, is DVKVTQSSRYLVKRTGEKVFLECVQDMDHENMFWYRQDPGLGLRLIYFSYDVKMKEKGDIPEGYSVSREKKERFSLILESASTNQTSMYLCASGGVANEKLFFGSGTQLSVL.

This clonotype was detected ten times or more. The chain has TRBV6-1 and TRBJ2-5; D is perhaps TRBD1 (6 bases). Trimming cost V 0 bases and J 2 bases, with 16 bases left between them. Germline V gene sequence: CDR1 MNHNS, CDR2 SASEGT. The CDR3 spans 17 residues. The CDR3 sequence: CASSEALVDRPQETQYF. The CDR3 DNA reads as TGTGCCAGCAGTGAAGCGTTGGTGGACAGACCTCAAGAGACCCAGTACTTC.

This clonotype was recorded a few times. The rearrangement uses TRBV20-1 and TRBJ2-7; 7 positions agree with TRBD2. The CDR3 is made up of 15 amino acids. CDR1 is DFQATT and CDR2 is SNEGSKA in the germline V gene (reference sequence). J lost 4 bases, V lost 0 bases, and 9 bases had no gene match. For the CDR3, the DNA is TGCAGTGCTAGAGATTCGGGGGGAGAGATTTACGAGCAGTACTTC. Its translation is CSARDSGGEIYEQYF.

At least ten counts were recorded for this clonotype. J is TRBJ2-1 and V is TRBV5-1, with 8 bases matching TRBD1. The CDR3 loop spans 15 amino acids. The V gene's germline CDR1 is SGHRS and CDR2 YFSETQ. Trimming took 4 bases from V and 3 from J; bases not matched to a gene: 6. The CDR3 DNA reads as TGCGCCAGCAGCAAGACAGGGGAAGGCTACAATGAGCAGTTCTTC. Protein product: CASSKTGEGYNEQFF.

This clonotype was seen repeatedly, ten times or more. The chain is built from TRBV28 and TRBJ2-7; 14 positions agree with TRBD2. J was trimmed by 7 bases and V by 6 bases; bases with no gene match: 8. The CDR3 consists of 15 residues. Germline CDR1 is MDHEN and CDR2 is SYDVKM. Here the CDR3 DNA reads TGTGCCAGCAGCTCAACCGGGACTAGCGGGAGAGAGCAGTACTTC. This gives the protein CASSSTGTSGREQYF.

This clonotype was seen a few times. The CDR3 DNA follows: TGTGCCAGCAGCACAGGGATCGGAAACACCATATATTTT. Encoded protein: CASSTGIGNTIYF. The rearrangement joins TRBV11-2 to TRBJ1-3; the D gene is possibly TRBD1 (6 bases). This CDR3 contains 13 residues. Germline lookup yields CDR1 SGHAT and CDR2 FQNNGV. V was trimmed by 5 bases and J by 4 bases, leaving 9 bases between them.

This clonotype has a count of ten or more. V and J are TRBV27 and TRBJ1-1, with TRBD1 as a possible D gene (6 bases). Trimming removed 6 bases from V and 1 base from J, with 12 bases in between. The CDR3 loop spans 14 amino acids. Germline CDR1 and CDR2: MNHEY and SMNVEV (reference sequence). The CDR3 here is CASSLLGGNTEAFF. Here the CDR3 DNA reads TGTGCCAGCAGCTTGTTAGGGGGGAACACTGAAGCTTTCTTT.

This clonotype has a handful of counts. The chain recombines TRBV7-2 with TRBJ1-2; D is uncertain. Trimming removed 3 bases at V and 7 bases at J, with 12 bases between. CDR1 is SGHTA, CDR2 FQGNSA, per germline. CDR3 size: 13 residues. CDR3 coding DNA: TGTGCCAGCAGCTTGCCTCGAGAGGGTGGCTACACCTTC. Its protein is CASSLPREGGYTF.

In its sample, this clonotype was seen many times. V gene TRBV20-1 combines with J gene TRBJ2-5; D remains unclear. The CDR3 sequence is 10 residues long. Per germline, CDR1 DFQATT and CDR2 SNEGSKA (reference sequence). The germline V and J ends were trimmed by 5 bases and 5 bases, with 6 bases remaining between them. The CDR3 nucleotides read TGCAGTGCTTTGTGGGAGACCCAGTACTTC. Protein product: CSALWETQYF.

This chain connects TRBV29-1 to TRBJ2-7; D perhaps matches TRBD1 (5 bases). The CDR3 sequence is 13 residues long. Trimming removed 2 bases at V and 1 base at J, with 9 bases between. In germline, CDR1 is SQVTM, CDR2 ANQGSEA. CDR3 residues: CSVETRESYEQYF. For the CDR3, the DNA is TGCAGCGTTGAAACCAGGGAATCCTACGAGCAGTACTTC.